A selection of T cell receptor beta chains follows, all from one sample in a study of Ad26.COV2.S vaccination and SARS-CoV-2 variants. Using immunoSEQ multiplex PCR, the repertoire was profiled, and TCRdb retains in-frame clones only, with some absent. The profile shows 430,000 or so clones, 75% to 95% of them singletons. The sample in question was peripheral blood, obtained in a trial of Ad26.COV2.S vaccine versus placebo. The receptor source for this set is a person between 18 and 60 years old who received the Ad26.COV2.S COVID-19 vaccine or a placebo. CDR3s include the opening cysteine and the closing phenylalanine or tryptophan. The order of the fields is V gene, clone size, CDR3 length, J gene, D gene, CDR3 DNA, CDR3 protein. The D gene is left open where the match is weak. Rows give clone size only sometimes, using once, few, many, or a class for an expanded clone.

V: TRBV7-9; size: -; length: 17; J: TRBJ2-1; D: TRBD1; DNA: TGTGCCAGCAGCCCCCCCCTTCGGGACAGGGCCTACAATGAGCAGTTCTTC; CDR3: CASSPPLRDRAYNEQFF
V: TRBV7-2; size: -; length: 15; J: TRBJ2-3; D: -; DNA: TGTGCCAGCAGCTTAGATAGGACAGACACAGATACGCAGTATTTT; CDR3: CASSLDRTDTDTQYF
V: TRBV7-2; size: -; length: 14; J: TRBJ2-1; D: -; DNA: TGTGCCAGCAGCTTAGCTCGGGGGTACAATGAGCAGTTCTTC; CDR3: CASSLARGYNEQFF
V: TRBV6-5; size: -; length: 15; J: TRBJ2-5; D: TRBD1; DNA: TGTGCCAGCAGTTACATGACAGGGGGAGGGGAGACCCAGTACTTC; CDR3: CASSYMTGGGETQYF
V: TRBV5-6; size: once; length: 16; J: TRBJ2-1; D: -; DNA: TGTGCCAGCAGCTTGGAGGCGGTTAGCTCCTACAATGAGCAGTTCTTC; CDR3: CASSLEAVSSYNEQFF
V: TRBV5-1; size: once; length: 14; J: TRBJ2-1; D: TRBD1; DNA: TGCGCCAGCAGCTTGGGACAGGGGGCAGGTGAGCAGTTCTTC; CDR3: CASSLGQGAGEQFF
V: TRBV7-2; size: -; length: 15; J: TRBJ2-5; D: -; DNA: TGTGCCAGCAGCTTAGACGCAGGGGCCCTAGAGACCCAGTACTTC; CDR3: CASSLDAGALETQYF
V: TRBV6-2/TRBV6-3; size: once; length: 14; J: TRBJ1-1; D: -; DNA: TGTGCCAGCAGTCTACAGGGATTAAACACTGAAGCTTTCTTT; CDR3: CASSLQGLNTEAFF
V: TRBV3-1/TRBV3-2; size: -; length: 16; J: TRBJ2-1; D: TRBD2; DNA: TGTGCCAGCAGCCATCGGACTAGCGGGCTCTACAATGAGCAGTTCTTC; CDR3: CASSHRTSGLYNEQFF
V: TRBV28; size: -; length: 14; J: TRBJ1-5; D: -; DNA: TGTGCCAGCAGCCAGTGGGGGGGCGGGCAGCCCCAGCATTTT; CDR3: CASSQWGGGQPQHF
V: TRBV10-3; size: -; length: 12; J: TRBJ1-2; D: -; DNA: TGTGCCATCAGTGAGTCTGGGGTTGGCTACACCTTC; CDR3: CAISESGVGYTF
V: TRBV6-5; size: -; length: 14; J: TRBJ1-1; D: -; DNA: TGTGCCAGCAGTTACGGACAGAAGGGGCCTGAAGCTTTCTTT; CDR3: CASSYGQKGPEAFF
V: TRBV11-2; size: -; length: 14; J: TRBJ2-2; D: TRBD1; DNA: TGTGCCAGCAGCTGGGGACAGCGCACCGGGGAGCTGTTTTTT; CDR3: CASSWGQRTGELFF
V: TRBV7-6; size: few; length: 15; J: TRBJ2-7; D: -; DNA: TGTGCCAGCAGCTTAGCGTCCAGCAGGATCTACGAGCAGTACTTC; CDR3: CASSLASSRIYEQYF
V: TRBV5-1; size: few; length: 15; J: TRBJ2-7; D: TRBD1; DNA: TGCGCCAGCAGCTTGGGGACAGGGGGCGCCTACGAGCAGTACTTC; CDR3: CASSLGTGGAYEQYF
V: TRBV5-4; size: -; length: 16; J: TRBJ1-5; D: -; DNA: TGTGCCAGCAGCCCCGGGCCAAGGGACGCGTTTCAGCCCCAGCATTTT; CDR3: CASSPGPRDAFQPQHF
V: TRBV6-6; size: -; length: 14; J: TRBJ2-5; D: -; DNA: TGTGCCAGCAGTTACTCGACAGCACAAGAGACCCAGTACTTC; CDR3: CASSYSTAQETQYF
V: TRBV27; size: -; length: 13; J: TRBJ1-2; D: -; DNA: TGTGCCAGCAGTCCTCACTCCGCTAATGGCTACACCTTC; CDR3: CASSPHSANGYTF
V: TRBV2; size: -; length: 13; J: TRBJ2-3; D: -; DNA: TGTGCCAGCACCGGGTTAAGCACAGATACGCAGTATTTT; CDR3: CASTGLSTDTQYF
V: TRBV5-1; size: -; length: 15; J: TRBJ2-3; D: TRBD1; DNA: TGCGCCAGCAGCTTCGTTGGGACAGTCGGTGATACGCAGTATTTT; CDR3: CASSFVGTVGDTQYF
V: TRBV30; size: -; length: 13; J: TRBJ1-2; D: -; DNA: TGTGCCTGGGCAGCCTCAACTAACTATGGCTACACCTTC; CDR3: CAWAASTNYGYTF
V: TRBV6-2/TRBV6-3; size: -; length: 16; J: TRBJ1-1; D: TRBD1; DNA: TGTGCCAGCAGCTGTCCCCCGGGACAGGAGAACACTGAAGCTTTCTTT; CDR3: CASSCPPGQENTEAFF
V: TRBV25-1; size: -; length: 12; J: TRBJ2-1; D: -; DNA: TGTGCCAGCAGTGACATCGGGATGGGGCAGTTCTTC; CDR3: CASSDIGMGQFF
V: TRBV13; size: -; length: 17; J: TRBJ2-3; D: TRBD2; DNA: TGTGCCAGCAGCTTAGGCCGTAGCGGGGGGTCCACAGATACGCAGTATTTT; CDR3: CASSLGRSGGSTDTQYF
V: TRBV5-4; size: -; length: 14; J: TRBJ2-5; D: TRBD1; DNA: TGTGCCAGCAGCTGGACAGGGTACGGGGAGACCCAGTACTTC; CDR3: CASSWTGYGETQYF
V: TRBV11-3; size: -; length: 14; J: TRBJ1-1; D: TRBD1; DNA: TGTGCCAGCAGCCCGACAGGGCTGGCCACTGAAGCTTTCTTT; CDR3: CASSPTGLATEAFF
V: TRBV29-1; size: -; length: 11; J: TRBJ2-7; D: -; DNA: TGCAGCGTGAGGGGGGCGTACGAGCAGTACTTC; CDR3: CSVRGAYEQYF
V: TRBV15; size: few; length: 16; J: TRBJ2-1; D: TRBD2; DNA: TGTGCCACCAAAAATAGAGGGACTAGCTCCTACAATGAGCAGTTCTTC; CDR3: CATKNRGTSSYNEQFF
V: TRBV4-1; size: -; length: 13; J: TRBJ2-4; D: -; DNA: TGCGCCAGCAGCCAAGATGGTCTGGGTGATCAGTACTTC; CDR3: CASSQDGLGDQYF
V: TRBV7-8; size: -; length: 15; J: TRBJ2-5; D: TRBD2; DNA: TGTGCCAGCAGCTTACAGCGGGGAAGCCAAGAGACCCAGTACTTC; CDR3: CASSLQRGSQETQYF
V: TRBV20-1; size: -; length: 13; J: TRBJ1-5; D: -; DNA: TGCAGTGCTAGTCGGGGAGTCAATCAGCCCCAGCATTTT; CDR3: CSASRGVNQPQHF
V: TRBV30; size: once; length: 13; J: TRBJ2-3; D: -; DNA: TGTGCCTGGAGTGCGATCCCTGGAGATACGCAGTATTTT; CDR3: CAWSAIPGDTQYF
V: TRBV19; size: -; length: 13; J: TRBJ2-1; D: -; DNA: TGTGCCAGTAGTATCAGTGGATACAATGAGCAGTTCTTC; CDR3: CASSISGYNEQFF
V: TRBV6-5; size: -; length: 12; J: TRBJ2-2; D: -; DNA: TGTGCCAGCAGTTACGGAGGGAGGGAGCTGTTTTTT; CDR3: CASSYGGRELFF
V: TRBV4-1; size: -; length: 14; J: TRBJ1-1; D: -; DNA: TGCGCCAGCAGCCAAGTCACAGGGAACACTGAAGCTTTCTTT; CDR3: CASSQVTGNTEAFF
V: TRBV27; size: -; length: 14; J: TRBJ2-1; D: TRBD2; DNA: TGTGCCAGCCGGACTAGCGGGGTCTACAATGAGCAGTTCTTC; CDR3: CASRTSGVYNEQFF
V: TRBV5-1; size: once; length: 16; J: TRBJ2-3; D: -; DNA: TGCGCCAGCAGCTTAGATAGCGGAAGTCGGACAGATACGCAGTATTTT; CDR3: CASSLDSGSRTDTQYF
V: TRBV5-4; size: -; length: 11; J: TRBJ1-1; D: -; DNA: TGTGCCAGCAGCTTTGGGATGCAAGCTTTCTTT; CDR3: CASSFGMQAFF
V: TRBV4-3; size: -; length: 16; J: TRBJ2-3; D: -; DNA: TGCGCCAGCAGCCAAGATGGGAAGGGGGGCACAGATACGCAGTATTTT; CDR3: CASSQDGKGGTDTQYF
V: TRBV7-9; size: -; length: 15; J: TRBJ2-2; D: TRBD2; DNA: TGTGCCAGCACCGCACTAGCGGGGGACACCGGGGAGCTGTTTTTT; CDR3: CASTALAGDTGELFF
V: TRBV30; size: -; length: 17; J: TRBJ2-2; D: TRBD1; DNA: TGTGCCTGGAGTGTATGGGTCGACAGGGGGAACACCGGGGAGCTGTTTTTT; CDR3: CAWSVWVDRGNTGELFF
V: TRBV29-1; size: -; length: 13; J: TRBJ1-2; D: -; DNA: TGCAGCGTTGTGGGGGAAACTAACTATGGCTACACCTTC; CDR3: CSVVGETNYGYTF
V: TRBV7-9; size: once; length: 15; J: TRBJ2-6; D: -; DNA: TGTGCCAGCAGCTATACAGGGCCCGGGGCCAACGTCCTGACTTTC; CDR3: CASSYTGPGANVLTF
V: TRBV30; size: -; length: 14; J: TRBJ1-4; D: -; DNA: TGTGCCTGGAGTGGCAACCCCTTTCAAGAAAAACTGTTTTTT; CDR3: CAWSGNPFQEKLFF
V: TRBV20-1; size: -; length: 14; J: TRBJ2-1; D: -; DNA: TGCAGTGCTAGTAGCTGGGGGCAATGGAATGAGCAGTTCTTC; CDR3: CSASSWGQWNEQFF
V: TRBV5-1; size: -; length: 13; J: TRBJ1-5; D: TRBD1; DNA: TGCGCCAGCAGCCTAACAGGGGATCAGCCCCAGCATTTT; CDR3: CASSLTGDQPQHF
V: TRBV7-8; size: -; length: 18; J: TRBJ2-6; D: -; DNA: TGTGCCAGCAGCTTCTTCGGGCAGGTCATCTCTGGGGCCAACGTCCTGACTTTC; CDR3: CASSFFGQVISGANVLTF
V: TRBV6-1; size: -; length: 15; J: TRBJ2-7; D: -; DNA: TGTGCCAGCAGTGAATTAGGCGGCAGGGAGTACGAGCAGTACTTC; CDR3: CASSELGGREYEQYF
V: TRBV24-1; size: -; length: 15; J: TRBJ2-1; D: TRBD2; DNA: TGTGCCACCAGTGACGTAGCGGGAGGGTGGGATGAGCAGTTCTTC; CDR3: CATSDVAGGWDEQFF
V: TRBV13; size: once; length: 11; J: TRBJ1-2; D: -; DNA: TGTGCCAGCAGCCGGACGGTCGGCTACACCTTC; CDR3: CASSRTVGYTF